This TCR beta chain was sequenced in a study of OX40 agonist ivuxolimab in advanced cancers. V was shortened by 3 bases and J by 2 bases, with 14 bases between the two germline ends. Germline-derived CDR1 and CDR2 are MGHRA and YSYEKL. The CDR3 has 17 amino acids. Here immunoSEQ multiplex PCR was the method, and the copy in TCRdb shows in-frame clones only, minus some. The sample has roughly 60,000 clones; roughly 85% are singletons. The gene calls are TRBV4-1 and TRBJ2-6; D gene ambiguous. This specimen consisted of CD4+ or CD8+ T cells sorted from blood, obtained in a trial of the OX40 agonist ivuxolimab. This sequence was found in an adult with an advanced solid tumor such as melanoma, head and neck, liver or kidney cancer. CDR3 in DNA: TGCGCCAGCAGCCACGTTTCGGCGGTCACTGGGGCCAACGTCCTGACTTTC. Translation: CASSHVSAVTGANVLTF.